These T cell receptor beta chains were read from a single sample in a study of CD8 T cells in ankylosing spondylitis. TCRdb fed the 5' RACE reads into MiXCR, producing one record per CDR3 protein. The sample shows 350,000 to 450,000 distinct CDR3 sequences, approximately 20% of them seen only once. Source material: blood, either unsorted or a sorted T cell fraction (not recorded which). These receptors were obtained from a male donor with ankylosing spondylitis or in good health (not recorded which). Both conserved end residues are part of each CDR3. A D gene is named only where the DNA matches it firmly. Clone size appears in some rows only: once, few, many, or a class for an expanded clone.

>NA|NA|TRBV20-1|TRBJ2-1
CSARWGSSSYNEQFF
TGCAGTGCCCGATGGGGGAGTAGCTCCTACAATGAGCAGTTCTTC
>NA|NA|TRBV12-3/TRBV12-4|TRBJ2-4
CASSLGGDILAKNIQYF
TGTGCCAGCAGTTTAGGCGGCGACATACTAGCCAAAAACATTCAGTACTTC
>TRBD1|few|TRBV13|TRBJ2-1
CASSPGTGGNNEQFF
TGTGCCAGCAGCCCCGGGACAGGGGGCAACAATGAGCAGTTCTTC
>NA|NA|TRBV6-2/TRBV6-3|TRBJ2-2
CASNLLPGGAYGELFF
TGTGCCAGCAATCTCCTGCCGGGCGGGGCCTACGGGGAGCTGTTTTTT
>NA|NA|TRBV6-1|TRBJ2-7
CASSEEGLGSEQYF
TGTGCCAGCAGTGAAGAGGGTCTGGGCAGCGAGCAGTACTTC
>TRBD2|few|TRBV28|TRBJ2-3
CASSLIRLAGGTDTQYF
TGTGCCAGCAGTTTAATTAGGCTAGCGGGGGGCACAGATACGCAGTATTTT
>NA|many|TRBV29-1|TRBJ2-1
CSVAPWESSYNEQFF
TGCAGCGTCGCTCCGTGGGAAAGCTCCTACAATGAGCAGTTCTTC
>NA|NA|TRBV5-4|TRBJ1-2
CASSLFAGVGYTF
TGTGCCAGCAGCTTGTTCGCCGGAGTTGGCTACACCTTC
>NA|once|TRBV7-6|TRBJ2-5
CASSLRARGFETQYF
TGTGCCAGCAGCTTACGAGCACGAGGGTTTGAGACCCAGTACTTC
>TRBD2|NA|TRBV7-9|TRBJ2-7
CASRVSGAYEQYF
TGTGCCAGCAGAGTTAGCGGGGCCTACGAGCAGTACTTC
>NA|few|TRBV19|TRBJ1-1
CASSIGTVNTEAFF
TGTGCCAGTAGTATCGGGACGGTGAACACTGAAGCTTTCTTT
>NA|NA|TRBV2|TRBJ2-3
CASSEGTGTDTQYF
TGTGCCAGCAGTGAAGGGACCGGCACAGATACGCAGTATTTT
>NA|NA|TRBV11-2|TRBJ2-2
CASSPAPQGTTGELFF
TGTGCCAGCAGCCCGGCCCCGCAGGGGACCACCGGGGAGCTGTTTTTT
>TRBD2|few|TRBV12-3/TRBV12-4|TRBJ2-2
CASSSPQLAGGTGELFF
TGTGCCAGCAGTTCCCCCCAACTAGCGGGGGGCACCGGGGAGCTGTTTTTT
>TRBD1|few|TRBV28|TRBJ2-5
CASSSPSGQGQETQYF
TGTGCCAGCAGTTCCCCATCGGGACAGGGCCAAGAGACCCAGTACTTC
>NA|few|TRBV28|TRBJ2-7
CASSLSVGALSEQYF
TGTGCCAGCAGTTTAAGTGTTGGGGCGTTAAGCGAGCAGTACTTC
>TRBD1|few|TRBV5-1|TRBJ1-4
CASSPDDRAEKLFF
TGCGCCAGCAGCCCCGACGACAGGGCGGAAAAACTGTTTTTT
>NA|few|TRBV28|TRBJ1-2
CASSFRGANYGYTF
TGTGCCAGCAGTTTTCGGGGTGCTAACTATGGCTACACCTTC
>TRBD1|few|TRBV6-1|TRBJ1-2
CASKGGQYGGYTF
TGTGCCAGCAAGGGGGGACAGTATGGTGGCTACACCTTC
>TRBD1|many|TRBV18|TRBJ2-2
CASSGPGQPNTGELFF
TGTGCCAGCTCAGGTCCGGGACAGCCGAACACCGGGGAGCTGTTTTTT
>TRBD2|NA|TRBV20-1|TRBJ2-3
CSASLRGGLTDTQYF
TGCAGTGCTAGTTTGCGGGGGGGCCTCACAGATACGCAGTATTTT
>NA|NA|TRBV27|TRBJ1-1
CASSSVLSGRAFF
TGTGCCAGCAGTTCGGTCCTTTCTGGGAGAGCTTTCTTT
>NA|NA|TRBV5-1|TRBJ2-2
CASSLAGQRIYTGELFF
TGCGCCAGCAGCTTGGCAGGACAACGGATATACACCGGGGAGCTGTTTTTT
>NA|NA|TRBV9|TRBJ2-1
CASSVDVGGFEQFF
TGTGCCAGCAGCGTAGATGTAGGGGGTTTTGAGCAGTTCTTC
>NA|few|TRBV6-4|TRBJ2-2
CASSDGIDTGELFF
TGTGCCAGCAGTGATGGTATTGACACCGGGGAGCTGTTTTTT
>NA|NA|TRBV12-3/TRBV12-4|TRBJ2-2
CASIGRTNTGELFF
TGTGCCAGCATTGGCAGAACGAACACCGGGGAGCTGTTTTTT
>NA|NA|TRBV12-3/TRBV12-4|TRBJ2-2
CASSPWDKSNAGELFF
TGTGCCAGCAGTCCCTGGGACAAATCCAATGCCGGGGAGCTGTTTTTT
>TRBD1|NA|TRBV30|TRBJ2-1
CAWSLGQGNFNEQFF
TGTGCCTGGAGCCTGGGACAGGGGAATTTCAATGAGCAGTTCTTC
>TRBD1|few|TRBV24-1|TRBJ2-1
CATSDGGQGAYGEQFF
TGTGCCACCAGTGATGGTGGACAGGGGGCATACGGTGAGCAGTTCTTC
>NA|few|TRBV6-2/TRBV6-3|TRBJ2-1
CASSPGRLRGNEQFF
TGTGCCAGCTCCCCGGGTCGGTTACGTGGCAATGAGCAGTTCTTC
>NA|NA|TRBV7-9|TRBJ2-7
CASSQSDIIGEQYF
TGTGCCAGCAGCCAAAGTGACATTATCGGCGAGCAGTACTTC
>NA|NA|TRBV5-1|TRBJ1-2
CASSPLGGYGYTF
TGCGCCAGCAGCCCCCTCGGCGGCTATGGCTACACCTTC
>NA|NA|TRBV30|TRBJ1-1
CAWSALQGAEAFF
TGTGCCTGGAGTGCCCTACAGGGCGCTGAAGCTTTCTTT
>NA|few|TRBV29-1|TRBJ1-2
CSVFLGFSGYTF
TGCAGCGTGTTCCTAGGGTTCTCGGGCTACACCTTC
>NA|few|TRBV27|TRBJ2-7
CASKDPYEQYF
TGTGCCAGCAAAGATCCCTACGAGCAGTACTTC
>NA|NA|TRBV7-9|TRBJ2-7
CASSSWTGPGGEQYF
TGTGCCAGCAGCAGCTGGACAGGCCCCGGGGGCGAGCAGTACTTC
>NA|few|TRBV29-1|TRBJ2-7
CSVEGKSESSYEQYF
TGCAGCGTTGAAGGGAAAAGTGAGAGCTCCTACGAGCAGTACTTC
>NA|few|TRBV6-5|TRBJ2-1
CASSYYGVHNEQFF
TGTGCCAGCAGTTATTACGGCGTCCACAATGAGCAGTTCTTC
>NA|few|TRBV4-1|TRBJ2-1
CASSERASKDEQFF
TGCGCCAGCAGCGAACGGGCCTCCAAGGATGAGCAGTTCTTC
>NA|few|TRBV12-3/TRBV12-4|TRBJ2-3
CASSPRWAGTDTQYF
TGTGCCAGCAGTCCCCGGTGGGCGGGGACAGATACGCAGTATTTT
>TRBD2|NA|TRBV12-3/TRBV12-4|TRBJ2-5
CASKDGGAGETQYF
TGTGCCAGCAAAGACGGGGGGGCGGGAGAGACCCAGTACTTC
>NA|many|TRBV7-9|TRBJ2-7
CASSPTGSYEQYF
TGTGCCAGCTCACCAACAGGGTCCTACGAGCAGTACTTC
>NA|many|TRBV6-1|TRBJ2-7
CASSTGPWGEQYF
TGTGCCAGCAGCACCGGGCCCTGGGGCGAGCAGTACTTC